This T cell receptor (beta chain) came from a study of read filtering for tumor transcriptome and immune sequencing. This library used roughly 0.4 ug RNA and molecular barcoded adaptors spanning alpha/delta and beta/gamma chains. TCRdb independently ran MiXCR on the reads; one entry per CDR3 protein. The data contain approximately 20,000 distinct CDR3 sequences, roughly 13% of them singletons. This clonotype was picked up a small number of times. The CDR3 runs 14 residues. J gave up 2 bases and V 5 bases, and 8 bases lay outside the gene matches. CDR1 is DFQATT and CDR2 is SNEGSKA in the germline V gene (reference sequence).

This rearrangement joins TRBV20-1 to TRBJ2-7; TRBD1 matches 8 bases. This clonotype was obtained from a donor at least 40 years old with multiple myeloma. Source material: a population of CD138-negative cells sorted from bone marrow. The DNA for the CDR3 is TGCAGTGCTGGGGCGGGACAGGTCCCCTACGAGCAGTACTTC. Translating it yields CSAGAGQVPYEQYF.